One and the same sample provided the 5 T cell receptor beta chains below, sequenced in a study of blood T cell repertoires in COVID-19. TCRdb's copy holds only in-frame clones and misses some; the assay was immunoSEQ multiplex PCR. Of about 20,000 clones listed, about 91% are singletons. The sequenced sample consisted of PBMCs or T cells enriched from blood (not recorded which). The source of these receptors is a young woman who had recovered from COVID-19.

A single count supports this clone. The rearrangement uses TRBV6-5 and TRBJ1-2, with 7 bases lining up with TRBD1. Germline assignment: CDR1 MNHEY and CDR2 SVGAGI. Germline trimming cut 5 bases from V and 0 bases from J; bases unmatched to any gene: 6. This CDR3 has 15 amino acids. CDR3 protein: CASSLQTGPNYGYTF. The CDR3 nucleotides read TGTGCCAGCAGTCTCCAGACAGGGCCTAACTATGGCTACACCTTC.

The chain joins TRBV19 to TRBJ1-2; TRBD1 matches at 7 bases. The J segment lost 8 bases and the V segment lost 0 bases, leaving 9 bases of the junction unmatched. Per the germline V gene, CDR1 is LNHDA and CDR2 is SQIVND (reference sequence). The CDR3 has 15 amino acids. This CDR3 reads CASSIEQGFWGGYTF. The CDR3 region has the DNA TGTGCCAGTAGTATAGAACAGGGGTTTTGGGGAGGCTACACCTTC.

V usage is TRBV5-6 and J usage is TRBJ2-3; TRBD1 agrees at 8 bases. V lost 2 bases and J lost 6; bases outside the gene matches: 8. The CDR3 spans 15 residues. Germline V gene lookup returns CDR1 SGHDT and CDR2 YYEEEE. The CDR3 spells CASSLNQGASDTQYF. CDR3 coding DNA: TGTGCCAGCAGCTTAAACCAGGGGGCATCTGATACGCAGTATTTT. Full variable domain (missing parts from reference TRBV5-6 and TRBJ2-3): DAGVTQSPTHLIKTRGQQVTLRCSPKSGHDTVSWYQQALGQGPQFIFQYYEEEERQRGNFPDRFSGHQFPNYSSELNVNALLLGDSALYLCASSLNQGASDTQYFGPGTRLTVL.

This sequence joins TRBV6-2 or TRBV6-3 and TRBJ2-7; 9 bases map to TRBD2. V shed 4 bases, J shed 2 bases, and the junction held 9 bases outside the gene matches. Germline values: CDR1 MNHEY, CDR2 SVGEGT. This CDR3 is built from 16 residues. CDR3 DNA: TGTGCCAGCAGTTCCCACCTAGCGGGGATTACCTACGAGCAGTACTTC. It yields the protein CASSSHLAGITYEQYF.

The chain joins TRBV5-4 to TRBJ2-7; TRBD1 matches 9 bases. V dropped 0 bases and J dropped 5; count of bases not matched to a gene: 9. Per the germline V gene, CDR1 is SGHNT and CDR2 is YYREEE (reference sequence). CDR3 length: 16 amino acids. Here the CDR3 reads CASSLEPGQGRHEQYF. DNA for the CDR3: TGTGCCAGCAGCTTGGAACCGGGACAGGGAAGACACGAGCAGTACTTC.